What follows describes a single T cell receptor (beta chain). The antigen is undetermined. Primers: 60 Vbeta forward and 13 Jbeta reverse. TCRdb's table, derived via immunoSEQ multiplex PCR, lists solely in-frame clones and lacks some. Of about 110,000 clones listed, about 85% are singletons. Between the trimmed V and J ends, which lost 6 bases and 2 bases, there was a span of 11 bases. CDR1 MNHEY and CDR2 SMNVEV come from the germline V gene (reference sequence). This CDR3 has 13 amino acids. The data derive from a study of cytomegalovirus exposure and HLA in healthy donors. Findings and caveats of the study: Most of the TCR beta V segments (in an earlier analysis) were productive either about 87% or about 30% of the time. Researchers left out some V segments, among them TRBV6-2 and TRBV6-3, as indistinguishable.

Source material: PBMCs. The TCR was taken from a man in his thirties or forties in good health and CMV-seronegative. The chain carries TRBV27 and TRBJ2-7, with D maybe TRBD1 (5 bases). The chain's CDR3 is CASSVTVTYEQYF. The CDR3, as DNA: TGTGCCAGCAGCGTGACAGTGACCTACGAGCAGTACTTC.